This T cell receptor beta chain was captured by sequencing in a study of blood T cell repertoires in COVID-19. Study-level information: The United States, Italy and Spain provided the acute and convalescent COVID-19 samples.

Method: immunoSEQ multiplex PCR; TCRdb's copy keeps in-frame clones and lacks some. The profile shows tens of thousands of clones, 88% of them singletons. Trimming left V 0 bases short and J 4 bases short, with 9 bases between. Germline CDR1 is MNHEY and CDR2 is SVGEGT. The CDR3 is made up of 14 amino acids. V gene TRBV6-2 or TRBV6-3 combines with J gene TRBJ2-5, with a weak D call TRBD1 (5 bases). Sequences were obtained from peripheral blood. This sequence originates from a woman aged 55-75 years with acute or convalescent COVID-19. CDR3 in DNA: TGTGCCAGCAGTTACTCGGTGACAGTAGAGACCCAGTACTTC. Its protein is CASSYSVTVETQYF.